The clone carrying this T cell receptor (beta chain) was recorded many times. The library put unique molecular identifiers onto individual cDNA molecules. Each CDR3 protein is one row after TCRdb ran MiXCR on the RACE reads. The data contain approximately 71,000 distinct CDR3 sequences, about 9.4% of them seen just once; the ten biggest clones take up 3.3%. The sample is drawn from a study of human T cells and chemical hapten exposure. V lost 1 base and J lost 5, with 15 bases in between. Germline V gene data show CDR1 as SGHRS and CDR2 as YFSETQ. This CDR3 comprises 15 residues. The time point: patch test 1, 2 weeks after DPC sensitization. Noted treatment: therapeutic diphenylcyclopropenone sensitization with weekly scalp DPC. Prior to application of each patch test, blood was drawn.

The sample consisted of whole blood, taken in connection with sensitization to the hapten diphenylcyclopropenone (DPC). The V call is TRBV5-1, the J call TRBJ2-5; no definite D call. The sequence came from a middle-aged woman with alopecia areata. Some clones in this sample may be carry-over from other donors' samples. CDR3 in DNA: TGCGCCAGCAGCTTGATCCCTAAGGAGCAGGAGACCCAGTACTTC. It is translated as CASSLIPKEQETQYF. The full variable domain, its missing parts supplied by reference TRBV5-1 and TRBJ2-5, is KAGVTQTPRYLIKTRGQQVTLSCSPISGHRSVSWYQQTPGQGLQFLFEYFSETQRNKGNFPGRFSGRQFSNSRSEMNVSTLELGDSALYLCASSLIPKEQETQYFGPGTRLLVL.